Each of the 2 T cell receptor beta chains below was sequenced from the same sample in a study of lymphopenia after photon versus proton radiotherapy. Using immunoSEQ multiplex PCR, the repertoire was profiled, and TCRdb retains in-frame clones only, with some absent. The repertoire holds under 30,000 clones, roughly 87% seen once, with around 20% in the top ten. The sequencing here drew on peripheral blood, taken from a patient treated with photon-based radiotherapy. The receptor set was obtained from a man aged 45-65 years with gastric cancer.

The genes are TRBV4-2 and TRBJ1-1; 7 nucleotides match TRBD1. The J segment lost 3 bases and the V segment lost 3 bases, leaving 7 bases of the junction unmatched. The CDR3 covers 15 residues. From germline, CDR1 is LGHNA and CDR2 YNFKEQ. The DNA for the CDR3 is TGTGCCAGCAGCCACGGAGGAACAGGGGACACTGAAGCTTTCTTT. This codes for CASSHGGTGDTEAFF.

The gene calls are TRBV12-5 and TRBJ2-3; the match to TRBD1 covers 9 bases. Germline loops: CDR1 LGHNT, CDR2 FRNRAP. Unmatched junction bases numbered 6, after V lost 6 bases and J lost 2 bases. CDR3 length: 15 amino acids. The DNA for the CDR3 is TGTGCTAGTGGCGCTGGACAGGGGAACACAGATACGCAGTATTTT. Translation: CASGAGQGNTDTQYF.